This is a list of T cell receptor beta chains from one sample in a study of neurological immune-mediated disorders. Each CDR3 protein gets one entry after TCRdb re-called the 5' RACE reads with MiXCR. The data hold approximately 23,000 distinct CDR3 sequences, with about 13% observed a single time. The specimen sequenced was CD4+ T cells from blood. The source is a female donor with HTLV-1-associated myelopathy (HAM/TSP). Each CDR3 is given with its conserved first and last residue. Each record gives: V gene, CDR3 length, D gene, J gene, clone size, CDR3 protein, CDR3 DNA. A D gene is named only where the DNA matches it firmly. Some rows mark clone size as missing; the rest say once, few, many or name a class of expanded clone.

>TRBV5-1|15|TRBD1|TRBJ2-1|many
CASSPGQVLHNEQFF
TGCGCCAGCAGCCCCGGACAGGTTTTGCACAATGAGCAGTTCTTC
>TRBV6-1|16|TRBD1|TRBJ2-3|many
CASTPGWDRKFATQYF
TGTGCCAGCACCCCCGGCTGGGACAGGAAATTTGCTACGCAGTATTTT
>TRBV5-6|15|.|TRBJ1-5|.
CASSQAPALDHPQHF
TGTGCCAGCAGCCAGGCCCCGGCCCTAGATCATCCCCAGCATTTT
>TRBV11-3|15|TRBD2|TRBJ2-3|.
CASSPVTSGTDTQYF
TGTGCCAGCAGCCCTGTTACTAGCGGCACAGATACGCAGTATTTT
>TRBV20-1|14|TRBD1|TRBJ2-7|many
CSARTHRGVDEQYF
TGCAGTGCTAGAACGCACAGGGGGGTGGACGAGCAGTACTTC
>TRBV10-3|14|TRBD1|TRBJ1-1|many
CAITPGQEMTEAFF
TGTGCCATCACCCCGGGACAGGAAATGACTGAAGCTTTCTTT
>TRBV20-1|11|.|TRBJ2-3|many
CSAAPADTQYF
TGCAGTGCAGCTCCAGCAGATACGCAGTATTTT
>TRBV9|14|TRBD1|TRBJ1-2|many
CASSLRGQGSGYTF
TGTGCCAGCAGCCTGAGGGGACAGGGGTCTGGCTACACCTTC
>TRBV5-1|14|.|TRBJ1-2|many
CASSLAPTDYGYTF
TGCGCCAGCAGCTTGGCCCCCACAGACTATGGCTACACCTTC
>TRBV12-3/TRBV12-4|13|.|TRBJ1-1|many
CASSPWGGAEAFF
TGTGCCAGCAGTCCCTGGGGAGGGGCTGAAGCTTTCTTT
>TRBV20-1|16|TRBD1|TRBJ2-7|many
CSAPRGQRGQVDEQYF
TGCAGTGCTCCGAGAGGTCAGCGTGGACAGGTGGACGAGCAGTACTTC
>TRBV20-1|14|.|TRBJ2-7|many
CSAKLPDRNYEQYF
TGCAGTGCTAAACTCCCGGACAGAAACTACGAGCAGTACTTC
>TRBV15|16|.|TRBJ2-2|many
CATSRGDRTNTGELFF
TGTGCCACCAGCAGAGGTGACAGGACTAACACCGGGGAGCTGTTTTTT
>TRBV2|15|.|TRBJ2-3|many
CASKPLTTNSDTQYF
TGTGCCAGCAAACCCCTAACGACGAACTCAGATACGCAGTATTTT
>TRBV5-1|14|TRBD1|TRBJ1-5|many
CASSPGTGNQPQHF
TGCGCCAGCAGCCCAGGGACAGGCAATCAGCCCCAGCATTTT
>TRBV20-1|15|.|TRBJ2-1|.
CSAPREGASYNEQFF
TGCAGTGCTCCCCGGGAGGGGGCCTCCTACAATGAGCAGTTCTTC
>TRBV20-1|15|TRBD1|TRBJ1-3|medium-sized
CSARAGQGSGNTIYF
TGCAGTGCTAGGGCAGGACAGGGTTCTGGAAACACCATATATTTT
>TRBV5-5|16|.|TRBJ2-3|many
CASSLAQTLSTDTQYF
TGTGCCAGCAGCTTGGCCCAGACCCTTAGCACAGATACGCAGTATTTT
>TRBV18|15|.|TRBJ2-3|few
CASSPPVLTEDTQYF
TGTGCCAGCTCACCACCTGTTTTGACAGAAGATACGCAGTATTTT
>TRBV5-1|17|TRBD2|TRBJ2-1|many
CASSYNHPSGSYNEQFF
TGCGCCAGCAGCTACAACCATCCTAGCGGTTCCTACAATGAGCAGTTCTTC
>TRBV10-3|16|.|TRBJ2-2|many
CAISESRGEGTGELFF
TGTGCCATCAGTGAGTCCCGCGGAGAGGGCACCGGGGAGCTGTTTTTT
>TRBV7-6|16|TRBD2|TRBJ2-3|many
CASSLGPTSGGDTQYF
TGTGCCAGCAGCTTAGGACCGACTAGCGGAGGAGATACGCAGTATTTT
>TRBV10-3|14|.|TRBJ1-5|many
CAIGGGKQNQPQHF
TGTGCCATCGGGGGTGGTAAACAGAATCAGCCCCAGCATTTT
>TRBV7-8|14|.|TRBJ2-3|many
CASSLWDGQDTQYF
TGTGCCAGCAGCTTATGGGACGGTCAGGATACGCAGTATTTT
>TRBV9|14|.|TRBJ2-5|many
CASSQVGTSETQYF
TGTGCCAGCAGCCAAGTCGGGACATCGGAGACCCAGTACTTC
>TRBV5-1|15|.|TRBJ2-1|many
CASSPQGYPYNEQFF
TGCGCCAGCAGCCCCCAGGGATATCCGTACAATGAGCAGTTCTTC
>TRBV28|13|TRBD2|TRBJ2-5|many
CASKTSGRETQYF
TGTGCCAGCAAAACTAGCGGTCGGGAGACCCAGTACTTC
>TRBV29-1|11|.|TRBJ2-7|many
CSAWVSYGQYF
TGCAGCGCCTGGGTCTCCTACGGGCAGTACTTC